This TCR beta chain was documented in a study of T cells in Graves' hyperthyroidism and ophthalmopathy. Study information: The authors collected peripheral blood at initial diagnosis, before any treatment.

It was RNA transcripts that yielded the amplified TCR beta CDR3 regions. RT-PCR in the first round (using the HTBI primer set) targeted the TCR CDR3. TCRdb called the multiplex PCR reads again in MiXCR, with one record for every CDR3 protein. In the table there are about 270,000 distinct CDR3 sequences, approximately 23% of which are singletons. Study-wide results and limits: Ophthalmopathy could be told apart from stable hyperthyroidism with a 13 V-J model. Blood also carried most thyroid clonotypes expanded above 0.001. Ophthalmopathy was model-predicted a median roughly 6.2 months pre-onset.

This clonotype was seen ten or more times. As yet, its antigen is unknown. Trimming took 3 bases from V and 1 from J, leaving 10 bases between them. Germline V gene data show CDR1 as SGDLS and CDR2 as YYNGEE. The CDR3 spans 14 residues. The gene calls are TRBV9 and TRBJ1-1; the D is unclear. This receptor was obtained from a woman aged 40 to 49 with Graves' ophthalmopathy. Material for sequencing was blood. As DNA, the CDR3 is TGTGCCAGCAGCGCCTTGGACGGGAACACTGAAGCTTTCTTT. Protein: CASSALDGNTEAFF.